This TCR beta chain is from a study of shared clonotypes between healthy human individuals (dated by TCRdb to the early 2020s). Regarding the study in general: The cohort included three men and a couple of women between 18 and 49 years of age. Blood TCR repertoires of five healthy adults were deeply sequenced to estimate repertoire size and the extent of clonotype sharing between individuals. Leukapheresis yielded between about 0.85 and 10 billion PBMCs per donor. To increase sequencing depth and limit assay-specific biases, different laboratories used diverse techniques to prepare libraries and sequence TCR repertoires. For each donor, CD4 naive and CD4 memory were each run on three plates, CD8 naive on two plates, and CD8 memory on one plate. Study-level results and caveats: Based on pairwise subsampling, the degree of clonotype sharing among donors was expected to be affected by sequencing depth. Incomplete sequencing was indicated by rarefaction of sorted-subset datasets, despite the large sequencing depth. Sampling was limited to blood, and TCR repertoires in tissue likely differ from TCR repertoires in blood. Larger estimated clonotype richness was generally found for naive subsets than for memory subsets. Clonotypes shared by all four sorted-subset donors showed higher generation probabilities than non-shared clonotypes. Because the study included a small number of donors, the genetic and exposure-history diversity represented was limited. When several donors were compared, the shared fraction of clonotypes was around 5.1% for naive CD4, 3.5% to 4% for naive CD8, more than 2% for memory CD4, and 0.4% for memory CD8.

CD8 naive samples were obtained by positive selection for CCR7 among CD45RO-negative cells, yielding a CD45RA+CCR7+ population from which TemRA cells were excluded. The donors were healthy, HIV-negative adults with no recently reported acute infections or vaccinations. Only Caucasian adults living in Nashville, Tennessee, USA were represented among the donors. After blood collection by leukapheresis, PBMCs were isolated using Ficoll-Histopaque density gradient centrifugation and then cryopreserved in the vapor phase of liquid nitrogen. Analytical flow cytometry was used to check the purity and quantity of every magnetically sorted T cell population. Each sorted fraction had its genomic DNA isolated and then quantified by UV absorbance on a Nanodrop 2000c. Using the deep immunoSEQ assay, multiplex PCR amplified TCR CDR3 regions from genomic DNA. Extracted genomic DNA from each cell subset was spread evenly across all wells of several immunoSEQ 96-well plates, with each plate serving as a replicate. Each replicate PCR for sorted subsets received about 0.2 ug genomic DNA, equal to about 29,000 T cell genomes. Purified libraries were quantified with a Qubit 3.0 fluorometer, sized on a Bioanalyzer 2100, and re-quantified with the KAPA Library Quantification kit. Every immunoSEQ 96-well plate was sequenced on a dedicated single-read 150-cycle Illumina NextSeq 550 flow cell. Turning to the authors' computational methods: Because only junctional sequences without quality scores were contained in the immunoSEQ output, filtering matching that applied to full-length reads could not be performed. Sequences were annotated with PyIR, a Python wrapper for IgBLAST v1.9, using IMGT germline references to assign V/J genes and CDR3. Reads with weak V/J assignments (E-value above 1e-6), missing CDR3, stop codons, out-of-frame junctions, or ambiguous translated residues were removed. V3J clonotypes were defined as sequences sharing an identical inferred V gene, J gene, and CDR3 amino acid sequence. Percentage overlap between repertoires was computed as shared unique clonotypes divided by the size of the smaller repertoire. RTK rarefaction, the Chao1 estimator, and Recon v2.1 estimates of unobserved clonotypes were used to assess repertoire richness. For all TCRbeta clonotypes obtained by the gDNA method from several donors, generation probabilities were computed with OLGA. The immuneACCESS repertoire file appears here via TCRdb, limited to in-frame rearrangements. These files lack a portion of the clones; in checked studies, under half of the deficit traces to unresolved V genes, and the cause of the others is not known. The V and J calls and clone size come from that table; D and trimming were worked out from the DNA. This sample comprises about 800,000 clones, 96% of them detected only once. The top ten clones comprise less than 0.25% of the sample.

Comments on this clone: What this receptor recognizes is not known. It has no much larger one-base neighbor in the sample; base qualities were not kept. The same CDR3 can be traced to other DNA sequences in this sample.

Taken from the germline V gene, the CDR1 and CDR2 loops are SGHTA and FQGTGA. Trimming accounts for 2 bases at V and 5 bases at J, while the number of junction bases matched to no gene is 7. The CDR3 starts with the cysteine, ends with the phenylalanine, and has 15 residues. Of all the DNA, just the CDR3 is kept, 45 bases in frame from base 1. Recombination connected TRBV7-3 to TRBJ2-3, and 7 bases in between align with TRBD2. This TCR was recovered from a young man in good health. The sample taken for sequencing was naive CD8+ T cells sorted from blood. The cell subset or site tag for this specimen amounts to: CD45RA+CCR7+. The CDR3 amino acid sequence is: CASSLSGGSGDTQYF. The nucleotides are TGTGCCAGCAGCTTATCAGGCGGGAGCGGAGATACGCAGTATTTT.